The entry below gives a single TCR beta chain sequence along with its context. This record belongs to a study of blood T cell repertoires in COVID-19. Study-level information: Acute and convalescent COVID-19 specimens originated in the United States, Italy and Spain. PBMCs, B-cell-depleted T cells, or T cells were the source of the cDNA or gDNA that made up the material.

Authors' processing steps: Amplification with reference gene primers provided the estimates of nucleated cell counts. The data were produced by immunoSEQ multiplex PCR, yet TCRdb's version contains in-frame clones alone and is incomplete. The D gene and trimming were derived from the DNA, and the V and J assignments and clone size from that table. The repertoire holds approximately 500,000 clones, with 89% as singletons. V shed 3 bases, J shed 3 bases, and the junction held 6 bases outside the gene matches. CDR1 is SGHTS, CDR2 YDEGEE, per germline. This CDR3 has 15 residues. Enrolment of Seattle patients took place during active infection, and they were followed longitudinally.

The chain recombines TRBV5-8 with TRBJ2-7, with 10 bases matching TRBD1. Source material: peripheral blood. The clonotype comes from a man between 18 and 29 years old with COVID-19, enrolled during active disease. The CDR3 protein is CASSWGTGVDYEQYF. The CDR3 coding sequence is TGTGCCAGCAGCTGGGGGACAGGGGTCGACTACGAGCAGTACTTC.